Each of the 10 T cell receptor beta chains below was sequenced from the same sample in a study of blood T cells in healthy people across ages (dated by TCRdb to about 2015). Library creation used 5' RACE. Instrument used: Illumina HiSeq 2500. The second PCR ran for roughly 7 to 11 cycles and used a J-beta primer mix along with a sample-barcoded 5' primer. TCRdb reprocessing: public reads trimmed at Q25 with fastp, clones called with MiXCR, in-frame beta chains kept. For every CDR3 protein sequence, its rows merge into one entry that carries the most common genes and DNA. The sample contains approximately 670,000 distinct CDR3 sequences, around 43% of them found a single time. The ten largest clones capture around 30% of the sample. The sample consisted of blood. The receptors were sampled from a man of 80 years or more in good health.

V and J are TRBV11-2 and TRBJ2-3; 12 bases line up with TRBD2. This CDR3 contains 21 residues. Unmatched junction bases numbered 18, after V lost 5 bases and J lost 0 bases. The germline CDR1 and CDR2 sequences are SGHAT and FQNNGV. The CDR3 is CASSRTVGGLAGGLSTDTQYF. The CDR3 region has the DNA TGTGCCAGCAGCCGCACCGTAGGGGGACTAGCGGGCGGTCTGAGCACAGATACGCAGTATTTT. The entire variable domain, with the rest obtained from reference TRBV11-2 and TRBJ2-3, is as follows: EAGVAQSPRYKIIEKRQSVAFWCNPISGHATLYWYQQILGQGPKLLIQFQNNGVVDDSQLPKDRFSAERLKGVDSTLKIQPAKLEDSAVYLCASSRTVGGLAGGLSTDTQYFGPGTRLTVL.

This clonotype was seen many times. A read error may explain this, as a much larger clone is one base away. The chain joins TRBV29-1 to TRBJ2-1; D gene uncertain. The end of the DNA fits TRBJ2-7 better, so the J call may be wrong. The CDR3 runs to 14 residues. The germline CDR1 and CDR2 sequences are SQVTM and ANQGSEA. CDR3 nucleotides: TGCAGCGTACGCGCACTACTCAGTTACAATGAGCAGTACTTC. Encoded protein: CSVRALLSYNEQYF.

This chain joins TRBV29-1 and TRBJ1-1, with D maybe TRBD1 (6 bases). V dropped 2 bases and J dropped 1 base, with 11 bases sitting between them. The CDR3 loop spans 14 amino acids. Germline V CDR1 and CDR2: SQVTM, ANQGSEA. This CDR3 is CSVELQGRNTEAFF. The CDR3, as DNA: TGCAGCGTTGAACTCCAGGGGAGGAACACTGAAGCTTTCTTT.

Many counts were recorded for this clonotype. The J gene is TRBJ2-5, the V gene TRBV6-2 or TRBV6-3, with D tentatively TRBD1 (6 bases). Germline-derived CDR1 and CDR2 are MNHEY and SVGEGT. The CDR3 loop spans 13 amino acids. Trimming cost V 6 bases and J 4 bases, with 12 bases left between them. In nucleotides, the CDR3 is TGTGCCAGCAGCCGGACAGCAATAGAGACCCAGTACTTC. This sequence encodes CASSRTAIETQYF.

The rearrangement joins TRBV20-1 to TRBJ1-4, with D unresolved. Deletions cut 3 bases from V and 8 bases from J, with 10 bases between. This CDR3 is built from 12 residues. Germline V gene data show CDR1 as DFQATT and CDR2 as SNEGSKA (reference sequence). DNA for the CDR3: TGCAGTGCTAGGGAGATCGGGGAAAAACTGTTTTTT. Its translation: CSAREIGEKLFF.

This clonotype has just a few counts. The chain joins TRBV20-1 to TRBJ2-4; 7 nucleotides agree with TRBD2. The DNA end lines up better with TRBJ2-5; the J call may be wrong. The V gene's germline CDR1 is DFQATT and CDR2 SNEGSKA (reference sequence). The CDR3 extends over 12 amino acids. The CDR3 DNA sequence: TGCAGTGCCGGACTAGATTCGGAGACCCAGTACTTC. This translates into CSAGLDSETQYF.

CDR3: CASQMSTTTSYEQYF. The CDR3, as DNA: TGTGCCAGCCAAATGTCTACTACAACGTCCTACGAGCAGTACTTC. The chain is built from TRBV2 and TRBJ2-7; no clear D. The length of the CDR3 is 15 residues. In germline, CDR1 is SNHLY, CDR2 FYNNEI. V was trimmed by 8 bases and J by 1 base, leaving 18 bases between them.

The genes are TRBV7-2 and TRBJ1-1; tentatively, D is TRBD1 (5 bases). Deletions cut 2 bases from V and 1 base from J, with 11 bases between. Germline CDR1 SGHTA, CDR2 FQGNSA. This CDR3 has 15 amino acids. CDR3 sequence reads: CASSLMGLPNTEAFF. DNA of the CDR3: TGTGCCAGCAGCTTAATGGGGCTGCCGAACACTGAAGCTTTCTTT.

The chain combines TRBV14 with TRBJ2-1; D not certain. CDR3 length equals 13 residues. Trimming left V 4 bases short and J 10 bases short, with 14 bases between. Germline V gene lookup returns CDR1 SGHDN and CDR2 FVKESK. CDR3 amino acids: CASSPTGPYEQFF. CDR3 sequence (DNA): TGTGCCAGCAGCCCCACTGGCCCCTACGAGCAGTTCTTC. The full variable domain, rest sourced from reference TRBV14 and TRBJ2-1, is EAGVTQFPSHSVIEKGQTVTLRCDPISGHDNLYWYRRVMGKEIKFLLHFVKESKQDESGMPNNRFLAERTGGTYSTLKVQPAELEDSGVYFCASSPTGPYEQFFGPGTRLTVL.

To note about this clonotype: It may be a read error: a sequence one base away is much more abundant. The chain carries TRBV7-2 and TRBJ2-7, with a weak D call TRBD2 (8 bases). V was pared by 5 bases and J by 2 bases, with 22 bases between. Per the germline V gene, CDR1 is SGHTA and CDR2 is FQGNSA. This CDR3 is 17 amino acids long. DNA for the CDR3: TGTGCCAGCAGCCCCCCCGAAGGGGGCGGGAGGCCCTACGAGCAGTACTTC. Its protein product is CASSPPEGGGRPYEQYF.